Below, 20 T cell receptor beta chains from the same sample are listed, as sequenced in a study of T-cell reconstitution after alpha-beta-depleted transplantation in children. During its preparation, the TCRbeta library received unique molecular identifiers. TCRdb fed the PCR reads into MiXCR, producing one record per CDR3 protein. The table has approximately 82,000 distinct CDR3 sequences, 15% to 20% seen once. This specimen consisted of PBMCs, mostly from graft donor cells, obtained 360 days after TCRalphabeta/CD19-depleted stem cell transplant. The receptors originated from a male patient between 2 and 9 years old who had a stem cell transplant for acute lymphoblastic leukemia, so the T cells may come from the graft donor.

This clonotype was recorded a few times. The V and J genes are TRBV7-9 and TRBJ2-7, with 8 positions matching TRBD1. Germline loops: CDR1 SEHNR, CDR2 FQNEAQ (reference sequence). The CDR3 loop spans 12 amino acids. V lost 6 bases to trimming and J lost 7 bases; unmatched junction nucleotides: 5. CDR3 nucleotide sequence: TGTGCCAGCAGGGGACAGGCAAGGGAGCAGTACTTC. Its translation is CASRGQAREQYF.

The V and J genes are TRBV11-2 and TRBJ2-1; 12 bases fit TRBD2. The J segment lost 5 bases and the V segment lost 4 bases, leaving 3 bases of the junction unmatched. The CDR3 consists of 15 residues. The germline V gene has CDR1 SGHAT and CDR2 FQNNGV. CDR3 protein: CASSWTSGANNEQFF. The CDR3 region has the DNA TGTGCCAGCAGCTGGACTAGCGGGGCCAACAATGAGCAGTTCTTC.

The V gene is TRBV12-3 or TRBV12-4, the J gene TRBJ2-1; no firm D call. Trimming pared 6 bases from V and 0 bases from J, leaving 6 bases between. This CDR3 comprises 13 residues. The CDR3 protein is CASSLHSYNEQFF. The CDR3 DNA sequence: TGTGCCAGCAGCCTACACTCCTACAATGAGCAGTTCTTC.

This clonotype was found a few times. The rearrangement joins TRBV12-3 or TRBV12-4 to TRBJ2-1, with 7 bases matching TRBD2. With 6 bases clipped from V and 5 bases from J, the junction kept 10 bases outside the gene matches. The CDR3 has 15 amino acids. CDR3 sequence: CASRTGTKAHNEQFF. For the CDR3, the DNA is TGTGCCAGCAGGACCGGGACTAAAGCCCACAATGAGCAGTTCTTC.

The V and J genes are TRBV20-1 and TRBJ1-5, with TRBD1 identical over 7 bases. The CDR3 length is 13 residues. V trimming: 3 bases; J trimming: 8 bases; junction bases outside the gene matches: 7. The germline V gene has CDR1 DFQATT and CDR2 SNEGSKA (reference sequence). CDR3 nucleotide sequence: TGCAGTGCTAGTTTAGACAGGGTGAAGCCCCAGCATTTT. It specifies CSASLDRVKPQHF.

This clonotype was seen a handful of times. J is TRBJ2-7 and V is TRBV12-3 or TRBV12-4, with TRBD1 matching over 7 bases. Unmatched junction bases numbered 10, after V lost 8 bases and J lost 6 bases. The length of the CDR3 is 13 residues. This chain's CDR3 is CASLQTGLAEQYF. As DNA, the CDR3 is TGTGCCAGCCTGCAGACAGGGCTGGCCGAGCAGTACTTC.

This chain connects TRBV2 to TRBJ2-7; no clear D gene. Trimming took off 8 bases at V and 2 bases at J, with 7 bases between the two ends. Germline CDR1 and CDR2: SNHLY and FYNNEI. The CDR3 runs to 11 residues. Here the CDR3 reads CASQSTYEQYF. In DNA, the CDR3 is TGTGCCAGCCAGAGCACCTACGAGCAGTACTTC.

V gene TRBV12-3 or TRBV12-4 combines with J gene TRBJ2-2; 11 positions match TRBD2. Trimming at V came to 3 bases and at J to 4 bases, leaving 7 bases not matched to a gene. This CDR3 is 17 amino acids long. CDR3 nucleotides: TGTGCCAGCAGTTTCGAGACTAGCGGGATGCGCACCGGGGAGCTGTTTTTT. Residues: CASSFETSGMRTGELFF.

This clonotype was counted a single time. One end of the junction does not line up with germline, which may come from a read error. The chain joins TRBV11-3 to TRBJ1-1, with D tentatively TRBD1 (5 bases). Germline V gene lookup returns CDR1 SGHNT and CDR2 YENEEA. The CDR3 length is 14 residues. The CDR3 coding sequence is TGTGCCAGCAGCTTGGGACCGTTGAGGACTGGAGCTTTCTTT. It translates to CASSLGPLRTGAFF.

This clonotype was counted only a few times. This chain links TRBV20-1 with TRBJ2-3; D ambiguous. The CDR3 contains 15 residues. Trimming cost V 1 base and J 6 bases, with 17 bases left between them. Germline loops: CDR1 DFQATT, CDR2 SNEGSKA (reference sequence). The chain's CDR3 is CSARGNGRGRDTQYF. CDR3 DNA: TGCAGTGCTAGAGGGAACGGGCGAGGCAGGGATACGCAGTATTTT.

The V call is TRBV12-3 or TRBV12-4, the J call TRBJ2-6; TRBD1 matches 7 bases. With 1 base clipped from V and 4 bases from J, the junction kept 13 bases outside the gene matches. This CDR3 has 19 amino acids. CDR3 residues: CASSLEGGLPSSGANVLTF. CDR3 coding DNA: TGTGCCAGCAGTTTAGAAGGGGGCCTCCCTTCCTCCGGGGCCAACGTCCTGACTTTC.

This chain links TRBV7-6 with TRBJ2-7, with a possible D match to TRBD2 (8 bases). Deletions cut 6 bases from V and 5 bases from J, with 29 bases between. The CDR3 is made up of 18 amino acids. Germline V gene data show CDR1 as SGHVS and CDR2 as FNYEAQ. In nucleotides, the CDR3 is TGTGCCAGCAGTGTAAAGCCCGGGAGGGGGCGAAACTGGAACGAGCAGTACTTC. Translating it yields CASSVKPGRGRNWNEQYF.

This clonotype was observed a handful of times. The V and J genes are TRBV5-1 and TRBJ2-1, with D possibly TRBD2 on 6 matching bases. This CDR3 is 15 amino acids long. CDR1 is SGHRS, CDR2 YFSETQ, per germline. V lost 4 bases and J lost 9, with 20 bases in between. The CDR3 DNA sequence: TGCGCCAGCAGCGTTGGAGGGGATACGCAGGGTGAGCAGTTCTTC. Translation gives CASSVGGDTQGEQFF.

This sequence joins TRBV20-1 and TRBJ1-5; a weak D match, TRBD1 (6 bases). This CDR3 comprises 15 residues. CDR1 is DFQATT, CDR2 SNEGSKA, per germline (reference sequence). With 2 bases removed from V and 7 bases from J, the gap between germline ends came to 18 bases. CDR3 in DNA: TGCAGTGCTAGACCCTCAGGGGCCGGTGGGCAGCCCCAGCATTTT. Residues: CSARPSGAGGQPQHF.

This chain uses TRBV7-9 with TRBJ2-3; 8 positions match TRBD2. The CDR3 contains 16 residues. The J segment lost 1 base and the V segment lost 3 bases, leaving 6 bases of the junction unmatched. The germline V gene encodes CDR1 SEHNR and CDR2 FQNEAQ (reference sequence). The CDR3 DNA is TGTGCCAGCAGCTTCCCGGGAGGGGAGGGCACAGATACGCAGTATTTT. Translation: CASSFPGGEGTDTQYF.

V gene TRBV7-9 combines with J gene TRBJ2-2; D gene uncertain. The germline CDR1 and CDR2 sequences are SEHNR and FQNEAQ (reference sequence). Trimming pared 5 bases from V and 3 bases from J, leaving 10 bases between. There are 14 residues in the CDR3. The CDR3, as DNA: TGTGCCAGCAGCCCTCCAGGATACACCGGGGAGCTGTTTTTT. Its translation is CASSPPGYTGELFF.

The sample holds a few counts of this clonotype. The chain recombines TRBV10-3 with TRBJ2-1; 10 nucleotides match TRBD2. In germline, CDR1 is ENHRY, CDR2 SYGVKD. There are 16 residues in the CDR3. Trimming removed 7 bases from V and 0 bases from J; junction bases left unmatched: 6. The CDR3 DNA sequence: TGTGCCATCAACTCAGCGGGAGGGGTCTCCTACAATGAGCAGTTCTTC. Amino acid sequence: CAINSAGGVSYNEQFF.

This clonotype has at least ten counts. This chain links TRBV12-3 or TRBV12-4 with TRBJ2-3, with TRBD2 identical over 12 bases. The CDR3 runs 15 residues. After removal of 6 bases from V and 7 bases from J, the junction contained 8 bases not matched to a gene. The CDR3 coding sequence is TGTGCCAGCAGGGCCGGGACTAGCGGGTCCCATACGCAGTATTTT. Residues: CASRAGTSGSHTQYF.

The chain recombines TRBV6-1 with TRBJ2-3, with 7 bases identical to TRBD2. The germline gives CDR1 MNHNS, CDR2 SASEGT. After removal of 6 bases from V and 2 bases from J, the junction contained 8 bases not matched to a gene. CDR3 length: 15 residues. CDR3 in amino acids: CASSPSAGPTDTQYF. CDR3 sequence (DNA): TGTGCCAGCAGCCCTTCAGCGGGACCCACAGATACGCAGTATTTT.

The rearrangement joins TRBV3-1 to TRBJ1-2; D gene uncertain. CDR1 is LGHDT and CDR2 is YNNKEL in the germline V gene (reference sequence). The length of the CDR3 is 14 residues. Between the trimmed V and J ends, which lost 3 bases and 1 base, there was a span of 9 bases. The CDR3 nucleotides are TGTGCCAGCAGCCAGGCGATCAGTAACTATGGCTACACCTTC. Translating it yields CASSQAISNYGYTF.